One sample yielded the 20 T cell receptor beta chains listed below, sequenced in a study of PD-L1 blockade in urothelial cancer (dated by TCRdb to 2017 to 2019). To prepare the library, the immunoSEQ multiplex PCR assay was applied. As stored in TCRdb, this immuneACCESS dataset retains in-frame rearrangements with V and J assigned. A fraction of the clones does not appear; measured against another copy, unresolved V genes explain less than half of the discrepancy, and the remainder lacks a known reason. The sample table contains 40,000 to 55,000 clones; only one count was recorded for about 87% of them. About 5.8% of the sample belongs to the ten largest clones. The sample consisted of PBMCs, taken around atezolizumab (anti-PD-L1) treatment. Source of these receptors: a man aged 35 to 55 with urothelial cancer.

The genes are TRBV6-6 and TRBJ1-1; maybe TRBD1 (6 bases). Trimming took 6 bases from V and 4 from J, leaving 18 bases between them. The germline CDR1 and CDR2 sequences are MNHNY and SVGAGI (reference sequence). CDR3 length: 15 residues. CDR3 sequence reads: CASRSGEGVGTEAFF. In nucleotides, the CDR3 is TGTGCCAGCAGGTCAGGGGAGGGAGTAGGCACTGAAGCTTTCTTT.

The chain has TRBV7-2 and TRBJ2-1, with 8 bases aligning to TRBD2. Trimming cost V 6 bases and J 7 bases; bases outside gene matches: 11. CDR1 and CDR2 from the germline V gene are SGHTA and FQGNSA. The CDR3 has 15 amino acids. For the CDR3, the DNA is TGTGCCAGCAGTCGCCGTACTAGCGGTGTTAATGAGCAGTTCTTC. Translated: CASSRRTSGVNEQFF.

The sample holds a few counts of this clone. This CDR3 reads CASALGQGYHDTQYF. The CDR3 DNA follows: TGTGCCAGCGCTTTGGGACAGGGATATCACGATACGCAGTATTTT. V and J are TRBV28 and TRBJ2-3; TRBD1 agrees at 9 bases. Germline trimming cut 8 bases from V and 6 bases from J; bases unmatched to any gene: 12. This CDR3 region has 15 residues. The germline CDR1 and CDR2 sequences are MDHEN and SYDVKM. Looking up the rest from reference TRBV28 and TRBJ2-3 gives the full variable domain: DVKVTQSSRYLVKRTGEKVFLECVQDMDHENMFWYRQDPGLGLRLIYFSYDVKMKEKGDIPEGYSVSREKKERFSLILESASTNQTSMYLCASALGQGYHDTQYFGPGTRLTVL.

V is TRBV9 and J is TRBJ1-2, with 7 bases lining up with TRBD1. The CDR3 runs 16 residues. J lost 7 bases, V lost 2 bases, and 14 bases had no gene match. Germline loops: CDR1 SGDLS, CDR2 YYNGEE. The CDR3 here is CASSVQTGKEEAGYTF. CDR3 in DNA: TGTGCCAGCAGCGTGCAGACAGGGAAAGAAGAGGCTGGCTACACCTTC.

The rearrangement joins TRBV5-8 to TRBJ2-1, with D unclear. Trimming cost V 2 bases and J 7 bases, with 10 bases left between them. This CDR3 contains 13 residues. CDR1 is SGHTS, CDR2 YDEGEE, per germline. CDR3 DNA: TGTGCCAGCAGCTTCATTCCCGGGAATGAGCAGTTCTTC. Encoded protein: CASSFIPGNEQFF.

This sequence joins TRBV18 and TRBJ1-4; 8 bases are a match to TRBD1. The trim removed 6 bases at V and 5 bases at J, leaving 14 bases unmatched. From germline, CDR1 is KGHSH and CDR2 LQKENI. The CDR3 consists of 17 residues. CDR3 sequence (DNA): TGTGCCAGCTCCCCTTTCCGGGCAGGGGGCCTCAATGAAAAACTGTTTTTT. The encoded protein is CASSPFRAGGLNEKLFF. Full variable domain (remainder filled in from reference TRBV18 and TRBJ1-4): NAGVMQNPRHLVRRRGQEARLRCSPMKGHSHVYWYRQLPEEGLKFMVYLQKENIIDESGMPKERFSAEFPKEGPSILRIQQVVRGDSAAYFCASSPFRAGGLNEKLFFGSGTQLSVL.

The chain has TRBV6-5 and TRBJ2-1; D is perhaps TRBD1 (5 bases). Germline lookup yields CDR1 MNHEY and CDR2 SVGAGI. Trimming took 7 bases from V and 4 from J, leaving 8 bases between them. The CDR3 is 12 amino acids. The CDR3 loop reads CASTGQYNEQFF. CDR3 in DNA: TGTGCCAGCACAGGGCAGTACAATGAGCAGTTCTTC.

J is TRBJ2-7 and V is TRBV27; unclear D gene. Germline V gives CDR1 MNHEY, CDR2 SMNVEV (reference sequence). This CDR3 region has 13 residues. Between the trimmed V and J ends, which lost 5 bases and 4 bases, there was a span of 12 bases. The CDR3 spells CASSPPPYYEQYF. The DNA for the CDR3 is TGTGCCAGCAGTCCCCCCCCGTATTACGAGCAGTACTTC.

This chain links TRBV27 with TRBJ2-7; 10 positions agree with TRBD1. The CDR3 spans 15 residues. Germline CDR1 is MNHEY and CDR2 is SMNVEV (reference sequence). After removal of 5 bases from V and 2 bases from J, the junction contained 6 bases not matched to a gene. The CDR3 loop is CASSPGTGVAYEQYF. CDR3 in DNA: TGTGCCAGCAGTCCAGGGACAGGGGTGGCCTACGAGCAGTACTTC.

The V call is TRBV7-8, the J call TRBJ1-4; D is ambiguous. This CDR3 region has 12 residues. Per germline, CDR1 SGHVS and CDR2 FQNEAQ. Trimming shortened V by 1 base and J by 11 bases, and 8 bases separated the two germline ends. Here the CDR3 DNA reads TGTGCCAGCAGCTTAGTGAAGGAGAAACTGTTTTTT. Protein sequence: CASSLVKEKLFF.

This clone was detected only once. The V gene is TRBV5-1, the J gene TRBJ2-5; 8 bases are shared with TRBD2. CDR3 length equals 16 residues. V lost 1 base to trimming and J lost 0 bases; unmatched junction nucleotides: 5. Per germline, CDR1 SGHRS and CDR2 YFSETQ. The CDR3 loop reads CASSLLAGKYQETQYF. The CDR3 DNA reads as TGCGCCAGCAGCTTGTTAGCGGGGAAGTACCAAGAGACCCAGTACTTC. Full variable domain (missing parts from reference TRBV5-1 and TRBJ2-5): KAGVTQTPRYLIKTRGQQVTLSCSPISGHRSVSWYQQTPGQGLQFLFEYFSETQRNKGNFPGRFSGRQFSNSRSEMNVSTLELGDSALYLCASSLLAGKYQETQYFGPGTRLLVL.

The V and J genes are TRBV7-9 and TRBJ1-1, with 7 bases fitting TRBD1. V shed 4 bases, J shed 8 bases, and the junction held 4 bases outside the gene matches. Looked up from germline, CDR1 is SEHNR and CDR2 is FQNEAQ (reference sequence). CDR3 length equals 12 residues. In DNA, the CDR3 is TGTGCCAGCAGCTATCGGACAGGCGAAGCTTTCTTT. Amino acids: CASSYRTGEAFF.

The chain combines TRBV6-4 with TRBJ2-7; 11 nucleotides match TRBD1. Trimming took 3 bases from V and 3 from J; bases not matched to a gene: 1. The germline gives CDR1 MRHNA, CDR2 SNTAGT. This CDR3 spans 14 amino acids. CDR3 coding DNA: TGTGCCAGCAGTGATGGGACAGGGGGCTACGAGCAGTACTTC. As protein: CASSDGTGGYEQYF.

V is TRBV6-5 and J is TRBJ1-2; TRBD1 might be the D (6 bases). This CDR3 has 13 amino acids. V dropped 7 bases and J dropped 10 bases, with 19 bases sitting between them. Per the germline V gene, CDR1 is MNHEY and CDR2 is SVGAGI. The CDR3 loop is CASTPGGGRAYTF. The CDR3 DNA sequence: TGTGCCAGCACCCCGGGGGGGGGCAGGGCCTACACCTTC.

The chain combines TRBV7-9 with TRBJ1-2; D unclear. The germline V gene has CDR1 SEHNR and CDR2 FQNEAQ (reference sequence). V lost 6 bases to trimming and J lost 6 bases, with 17 bases between them. CDR3 length: 14 amino acids. CDR3 DNA: TGTGCCAGCAGACTAGACAAGGGCTTGGATGGCTACACCTTC. Translated, it gives CASRLDKGLDGYTF.

The chain uses TRBV28 and TRBJ2-2; 7 bases align to TRBD1. This CDR3 is built from 15 residues. V lost 6 bases, J lost 4 bases, and 8 bases stayed unmatched. Germline V gene data show CDR1 as MDHEN and CDR2 as SYDVKM. CDR3 in DNA: TGTGCCAGCAGCCCCCCGGACAGGATCACCGGGGAGCTGTTTTTT. This translates into CASSPPDRITGELFF.

This clone was seen only once. The identical CDR3 is also encoded by other nucleotide sequences in the sample. The rearrangement joins TRBV27 to TRBJ2-7; TRBD2 matches at 9 bases. Losses at the gene ends were 6 bases for V and 7 bases for J; bases not matched to a gene: 13. The CDR3 loop spans 15 amino acids. Germline values: CDR1 MNHEY, CDR2 SMNVEV (reference sequence). Here the CDR3 reads CASSALASGAGEQYF. The CDR3 region has the DNA TGTGCCAGCAGCGCTTTGGCTAGCGGGGCCGGAGAGCAGTACTTC.

The rearrangement uses TRBV6-4 and TRBJ2-1; D ambiguous. The CDR3 spans 15 residues. The germline gives CDR1 MRHNA, CDR2 SNTAGT. Trimming took 0 bases from V and 6 from J, leaving 12 bases between them. The CDR3 DNA reads TGTGCCAGCAGTGACTCGATCTATTCTCGCAATGAGCAGTTCTTC. Translated: CASSDSIYSRNEQFF.

CDR3 sequence (DNA): TGCGCCAGCAGCCAAGATTTGAACAGGGACACCCACTACGAGCAGTACTTC. Translated, it gives CASSQDLNRDTHYEQYF. The genes are TRBV4-3 and TRBJ2-7; TRBD1 is a possible D gene (6 bases). The CDR3 covers 17 residues. Looked up from germline, CDR1 is LGHNA and CDR2 is YSLEER. The V gene lost 0 bases and the J gene lost 3 bases, with 18 bases spanning the gap.

The chain has TRBV25-1 and TRBJ1-3, with D possibly TRBD1 on 5 matching bases. The ends were cut back, 4 bases at V and 0 bases at J, with 7 bases in the middle. CDR1 MGHDK and CDR2 SYGVNS come from the germline V gene. CDR3 length equals 14 residues. The CDR3 DNA follows: TGTGCCAGCAGTGGACAGAGCTCTGGAAACACCATATATTTT. As protein: CASSGQSSGNTIYF. Drawing the rest from reference TRBV25-1 and TRBJ1-3, the complete variable domain is EADIYQTPRYLVIGTGKKITLECSQTMGHDKMYWYQQDPGMELHLIHYSYGVNSTEKGDLSSESTVSRIRTEHFPLTLESARPSHTSQYLCASSGQSSGNTIYFGEGSWLTVV.